Shown below are 3 T cell receptor beta chains from a single sample sequenced in a study of blood T cells in healthy people across ages. Together with a sample-barcoded 5' primer, a J-beta primer mix was included in a second PCR lasting roughly 6 to 12 cycles. From the 5' RACE reads, TCRdb called clonotypes with MiXCR, one entry per CDR3 protein. The sample has around 800,000 distinct CDR3 sequences, 46% seen once. The specimen was blood. The receptor set was obtained from a man older than 75 in good health.

The table lists this clonotype with many counts. The J gene is TRBJ2-1, the V gene TRBV7-8; 10 bases are shared with TRBD2. Trimming at V came to 3 bases and at J to 5 bases, leaving 4 bases not matched to a gene. CDR1 is SGHVS, CDR2 FQNEAQ, per germline. The length of the CDR3 is 15 residues. CDR3 DNA sequence: TGTGCCAGCAGCTTTGCTCTAGCGGGAGACAATGAGCAGTTCTTC. It translates to CASSFALAGDNEQFF.

The genes are TRBV2 and TRBJ2-5; the D is unclear. TRBJ2-7 explains the end of the DNA better; the J call may be wrong. CDR3 size: 14 residues. Germline values: CDR1 SNHLY, CDR2 FYNNEI. In DNA, the CDR3 is TGTGCCAGCAAAGAAGCGCCTGCTAACTACGAGCAGTACTTC. Translating gives CASKEAPANYEQYF.

With regard to this clonotype: Germline is not matched at one junction end, which may reflect a read error. The chain joins TRBV7-9 to TRBJ2-6; D is perhaps TRBD1 (6 bases). This CDR3 contains 17 residues. In germline, CDR1 is SEHNR, CDR2 FQNEAQ (reference sequence). CDR3 residues: CASSLLGQTSGANVLTF. CDR3 DNA: TGTGCCAGCAGCTTATTAGGACAGACCTCTGGGGCCAACGTCTTGACTTTC.